What follows are 27 T cell receptor beta chains derived from one specimen sequenced in a study of human T cells and chemical hapten exposure. Via MiXCR, TCRdb re-called the RACE reads, giving one row per CDR3 protein. The sample carries more than 150,000 distinct CDR3 sequences, just under 30% recorded once. Sample time point: pre-sensitization, week 0. Specified treatment: therapeutic diphenylcyclopropenone sensitization with weekly scalp DPC. Sequences were derived from whole blood, sampled in connection with sensitization to the hapten diphenylcyclopropenone (DPC). The source of these receptors is a woman aged 25-40 years with alopecia areata. Some clones in this sample may be carry-over from other donors' samples.

This clonotype was counted only a few times. The chain is built from TRBV4-3 and TRBJ2-4; D might be TRBD2 (5 bases). V dropped 1 base and J dropped 9 bases, with 13 bases sitting between them. Germline loops: CDR1 LGHNA, CDR2 YSLEER. This CDR3 is built from 14 residues. CDR3 amino acids: CASSQGGRESIQYF. The DNA for the CDR3 is TGCGCCAGCAGCCAAGGCGGTAGGGAGAGCATTCAGTACTTC.

J is TRBJ2-2 and V is TRBV4-2; 11 bases match TRBD2. Germline V gives CDR1 LGHNA, CDR2 YNFKEQ. This CDR3 comprises 16 residues. J lost 5 bases, V lost 1 base, and 3 bases had no gene match. CDR3 sequence reads: CASSQGLAGKTGELFF. CDR3 DNA sequence: TGTGCCAGCAGCCAAGGACTAGCGGGAAAGACCGGGGAGCTGTTTTTT.

V gene TRBV7-2 combines with J gene TRBJ1-5; perhaps TRBD1 as D (5 bases). V lost 5 bases and J 1 base, leaving 12 bases between the germline ends. Germline-derived CDR1 and CDR2 are SGHTA and FQGNSA. The CDR3 runs 15 residues. CDR3: CASSRYGGSNQPQHF. Written as DNA, the CDR3 is TGTGCCAGCAGCCGCTACGGGGGAAGCAATCAGCCCCAGCATTTT. Full variable domain (remainder filled in from reference TRBV7-2 and TRBJ1-5): GAGVSQSPSNKVTEKGKDVELRCDPISGHTALYWYRQSLGQGLEFLIYFQGNSAPDKSGLPSDRFSAERTGGSVSTLTIQRTQQEDSAVYLCASSRYGGSNQPQHFGDGTRLSIL.

This CDR3 reads CASSSRTRSGTGATGELFF. The CDR3 nucleotides read TGTGCCAGCAGCTCACGCACTCGTTCCGGGACAGGGGCCACCGGGGAGCTGTTTTTT. V usage is TRBV7-6 and J usage is TRBJ2-2; 10 positions agree with TRBD1. V lost 4 bases to trimming and J lost 4 bases; unmatched junction nucleotides: 15. The V gene's germline CDR1 is SGHVS and CDR2 FNYEAQ. This CDR3 has 19 residues.

This chain links TRBV6-4 with TRBJ2-1; 8 bases line up with TRBD2. CDR1 and CDR2 from the germline V gene are MRHNA and SNTAGT. The CDR3 consists of 16 residues. V lost 4 bases, J lost 6 bases, and 11 bases stayed unmatched. The chain's CDR3 is CASSAGNSGGTNEQFF. CDR3 DNA: TGTGCCAGCAGTGCGGGCAATTCGGGGGGGACCAATGAGCAGTTCTTC.

This chain connects TRBV28 to TRBJ2-1, with 10 bases aligning to TRBD2. The trim removed 6 bases at V and 8 bases at J, leaving 7 bases unmatched. This CDR3 spans 14 amino acids. Germline CDR1 and CDR2: MDHEN and SYDVKM. The CDR3, as DNA: TGTGCCAGCAGACTAGCGGGATCGGGTCATGAGCAGTTCTTC. This codes for CASRLAGSGHEQFF.

This clonotype turned up a few times. Written as DNA, the CDR3 is TGTGCCAGCAGCCAAGACGAGGCCCAGTACTTC. Encoded protein: CASSQDEAQYF. The chain has TRBV4-2 and TRBJ2-5; D unclear. V was trimmed by 0 bases and J by 9 bases, leaving 5 bases between them. The CDR3 consists of 11 residues. Germline V lookup: CDR1 LGHNA, CDR2 YNFKEQ.

The chain employs TRBV28 and TRBJ2-7, with TRBD1 matching over 7 bases. The CDR3 is 15 amino acids. V shed 5 bases, J shed 1 base, and the junction held 8 bases outside the gene matches. Per the germline V gene, CDR1 is MDHEN and CDR2 is SYDVKM. In nucleotides, the CDR3 is TGTGCCAGCAGTGTGGGGACAGTATTGTCCTACGAGCAGTACTTC. Its protein is CASSVGTVLSYEQYF.

The chain is built from TRBV30 and TRBJ2-5; 9 nucleotides align to TRBD1. This CDR3 comprises 13 residues. With V trimmed by 6 bases and J by 6 bases, 8 bases remained unmatched. From germline, CDR1 is GTSNPN and CDR2 SVGIG (reference sequence). The CDR3 sequence: CACGGGTGKTQYF. The CDR3 coding sequence is TGTGCCTGCGGGGGCGGGACAGGGAAGACCCAGTACTTC.

In its sample, this clonotype was seen many times. This chain joins TRBV5-5 and TRBJ1-6; no firm D call. The CDR3 runs 13 residues. The germline V gene has CDR1 SGHKS and CDR2 YYEKEE (reference sequence). Deletions cut 0 bases from V and 6 bases from J, with 4 bases between. DNA of the CDR3: TGTGCCAGCAGCTTGGGGACTAATTCACCCCTCCACTTT. Translation: CASSLGTNSPLHF.

This clonotype was seen ten or more times. This rearrangement joins TRBV29-1 to TRBJ2-7; 7 bases are shared with TRBD2. Germline loops: CDR1 SQVTM, CDR2 ANQGSEA. CDR3 length: 13 amino acids. J lost 0 bases, V lost 7 bases, and 6 bases had no gene match. The chain's CDR3 is CSAAPGGSYEQYF. In DNA form, the CDR3 reads TGCAGCGCCGCGCCGGGGGGCTCCTACGAGCAGTACTTC.

This clonotype has only a few counts. The chain has TRBV29-1 and TRBJ1-1, with unresolved D. The CDR3 consists of 12 residues. Per germline, CDR1 SQVTM and CDR2 ANQGSEA. V was trimmed by 3 bases and J by 11 bases, leaving 16 bases between them. The CDR3 protein is CSVELGSVSAFF. For the CDR3, the DNA is TGCAGCGTTGAGTTGGGGAGTGTCTCTGCTTTCTTT.

This clonotype was recorded a few times. The chain combines TRBV28 with TRBJ1-5; TRBD1 might be the D (5 bases). This CDR3 comprises 15 residues. Germline CDR1 reads MDHEN; CDR2 reads SYDVKM. The V and J ends lost 3 bases and 11 bases respectively, with 20 bases between them. The CDR3 spells CASSFPGALVDAQHF. CDR3 in DNA: TGTGCCAGCAGTTTTCCCGGGGCCCTTGTTGATGCCCAGCATTTT.

The table lists this clonotype with a few counts. The chain combines TRBV29-1 with TRBJ2-3, with unresolved D. Looked up from germline, CDR1 is SQVTM and CDR2 is ANQGSEA. The CDR3 is made up of 11 amino acids. Deletions cut 4 bases from V and 4 bases from J, with 6 bases between. In DNA, the CDR3 is TGCAGCGTTGTTCCAGCAGATACGCAGTATTTT. Encoded protein: CSVVPADTQYF.

This clonotype was detected a few times. This rearrangement joins TRBV7-2 to TRBJ2-1, with D hard to call. This CDR3 region has 15 residues. V was cut by 4 bases and J by 2 bases, with 12 bases left in between. Germline V CDR1 and CDR2: SGHTA, FQGNSA. CDR3 coding DNA: TGTGCCAGCAGCTCCAGTTGGGCGGCCTACAATGAGCAGTTCTTC. Translating gives CASSSSWAAYNEQFF.

This clonotype showed up just a few times. The chain uses TRBV4-1 and TRBJ2-7, with TRBD2 as a possible D gene (5 bases). This CDR3 spans 13 amino acids. The ends were cut back, 3 bases at V and 3 bases at J, with 9 bases in the middle. Germline V gene lookup returns CDR1 MGHRA and CDR2 YSYEKL. CDR3 nucleotides: TGCGCCAGCAGCCAGGCCGGGGTCTACGAGCAGTACTTC. It yields the protein CASSQAGVYEQYF.

This clonotype appeared a few times. The chain combines TRBV10-3 with TRBJ2-7, with 8 bases lining up with TRBD2. The trim removed 6 bases at V and 3 bases at J, leaving 4 bases unmatched. This CDR3 has 13 amino acids. Per the germline V gene, CDR1 is ENHRY and CDR2 is SYGVKD. In nucleotides, the CDR3 is TGTGCCATCAGGGATAGCGGGGACTACGAGCAGTACTTC. The encoded protein is CAIRDSGDYEQYF.

This clonotype appeared a few times. The rearrangement links TRBV7-9 to TRBJ1-1; D ambiguous. The V and J ends lost 5 bases and 2 bases respectively, with 15 bases between them. Germline CDR1 is SEHNR and CDR2 is FQNEAQ (reference sequence). CDR3 length: 15 residues. This CDR3 is CASSLSITDNTEAFF. Here the CDR3 DNA reads TGTGCCAGCAGCCTTAGTATCACGGACAACACTGAAGCTTTCTTT.

The chain links TRBV6-6 to TRBJ2-2; D could derive from TRBD1 or TRBD2 (6 bases each). The CDR3 is 17 amino acids. With 7 bases removed from V and 4 bases from J, the gap between germline ends came to 22 bases. CDR1 is MNHNY, CDR2 SVGAGI, per germline (reference sequence). CDR3 nucleotide sequence: TGTGCCAGCAACTCGCCTTGGGGGGCATCGGGCACCGGGGAGCTGTTTTTT. The encoded protein is CASNSPWGASGTGELFF.

The chain uses TRBV28 and TRBJ1-4; a weak D match, TRBD1 (5 bases). The V and J ends lost 2 bases and 8 bases respectively, with 15 bases between them. This CDR3 has 15 residues. Germline V gene data show CDR1 as MDHEN and CDR2 as SYDVKM. The CDR3 sequence: CASSLSSGPREKLFF. The CDR3 DNA is TGTGCCAGCAGTTTAAGCTCAGGGCCTCGAGAAAAACTGTTTTTT.

This clonotype was detected a few times. The chain employs TRBV20-1 and TRBJ2-3, with a weak D call TRBD2 (6 bases). Trimming left V 5 bases short and J 2 bases short, with 17 bases between. CDR1 and CDR2 from the germline V gene are DFQATT and SNEGSKA (reference sequence). This CDR3 has 15 residues. Here the CDR3 reads CSASRLVDVTDTQYF. In DNA, the CDR3 is TGCAGTGCTTCTAGACTAGTGGACGTCACAGATACGCAGTATTTT.

CDR3 region: CASRSPGRNQPQHF. The CDR3 DNA is TGTGCCAGCAGGTCCCCGGGTCGGAATCAGCCCCAGCATTTT. The chain links TRBV6-5 to TRBJ1-5; D remains ambiguous. V lost 6 bases and J 4 bases, leaving 13 bases between the germline ends. CDR1 MNHEY and CDR2 SVGAGI come from the germline V gene. This CDR3 is 14 amino acids long.

In its sample, this clonotype was seen once. In DNA, the CDR3 is TGTGCCAGCAGCTTAGGAGCGGTAGAGGGAGGCTACACCTTC. Amino acid sequence: CASSLGAVEGGYTF. V and J are TRBV7-9 and TRBJ1-2; no firm D call. The length of the CDR3 is 14 residues. Trimming took 1 base from V and 8 from J, leaving 14 bases between them. Per germline, CDR1 SEHNR and CDR2 FQNEAQ (reference sequence). Based on the CDR3 plus reference TRBV7-9 and TRBJ1-2, the full variable domain is DTGVSQNPRHKITKRGQNVTFRCDPISEHNRLYWYRQTLGQGPEFLTYFQNEAQLEKSRLLSDRFSAERPKGSFSTLEIQRTEQGDSAMYLCASSLGAVEGGYTFGSGTRLTVV.

This clonotype was detected a few times. This chain links TRBV15 with TRBJ2-7; no firm D call. V dropped 0 bases and J dropped 0 bases, with 0 bases sitting between them. This CDR3 region has 12 residues. Per germline, CDR1 LNHNV and CDR2 YYDKDF (reference sequence). CDR3: CATSRDSYEQYF. CDR3 coding DNA: TGTGCCACCAGCAGAGACTCCTACGAGCAGTACTTC.

This sequence joins TRBV20-1 and TRBJ1-2; D remains unclear. Trimming took off 5 bases at V and 5 bases at J, with 12 bases between the two ends. The germline V gene encodes CDR1 DFQATT and CDR2 SNEGSKA (reference sequence). The length of the CDR3 is 12 residues. The CDR3 is CSARGVGYGYTF. In DNA, the CDR3 is TGCAGTGCTCGTGGTGTTGGGTATGGCTACACCTTC.

The gene calls are TRBV15 and TRBJ2-4; 9 bases fit TRBD1. CDR3 length: 18 amino acids. CDR1 is LNHNV, CDR2 YYDKDF, per germline (reference sequence). V was clipped by 0 bases and J by 5 bases; unmatched bases: 11. In DNA, the CDR3 is TGTGCCACCAGCAGAGATTTATCGGGTTGGACAGGGGAAAACATTCAGTACTTC. Its protein product is CATSRDLSGWTGENIQYF.

In its sample, this clonotype was seen many times. This sequence joins TRBV19 and TRBJ1-5, with D maybe TRBD1 (6 bases). CDR1 is LNHDA and CDR2 is SQIVND in the germline V gene (reference sequence). This CDR3 region has 16 residues. Trimming removed 7 bases at V and 2 bases at J, with 18 bases between. CDR3 in DNA: TGTGCCAGTACCCTGGACGGGGGGCTTGGCAATCAGCCCCAGCATTTT. Its translation: CASTLDGGLGNQPQHF.